The entry below describes one T cell receptor (beta chain). Its antigen remains unidentified. These data belong to a study of T cell repertoires in cytomegalovirus infection. V shed 0 bases, J shed 5 bases, and the junction held 9 bases outside the gene matches. CDR3 length equals 16 residues. The germline V gene encodes CDR1 MNHEY and CDR2 SVGEGT. Each CDR3 protein is one row after TCRdb ran MiXCR on the reads. The sample shows roughly 130,000 distinct CDR3 sequences, more than 20% of them seen only once. V gene TRBV6-2 or TRBV6-3 combines with J gene TRBJ2-5; TRBD2 agrees at 7 bases. Sequenced material: PBMCs, sequenced either directly or after in vitro stimulation (not recorded which). This TCR came from a human donor in good health (CMV status not recorded). Some clones in this sample may be carry-over from other donors' samples. This CDR3 reads CASSYSAGAGRETQYF. In nucleotides, the CDR3 is TGTGCCAGCAGTTACTCGGCCGGGGCCGGGAGGGAGACCCAGTACTTC.